The next 18 T cell receptor beta chains were all read from a single sample in a study of cytomegalovirus exposure and HLA in healthy donors. This PCR relied on a set of 60 Vbeta primers and 13 Jbeta primers. Method: immunoSEQ multiplex PCR; TCRdb's copy keeps in-frame clones and lacks some. This table holds about 140,000 clones. The sequencing input was PBMCs. The receptors were gathered from a male donor in good health and CMV-seronegative.

This sequence joins TRBV13 and TRBJ1-1; unclear D gene. CDR3 size: 14 residues. Trimming removed 3 bases from V and 0 bases from J, with 8 bases in between. CDR1 is PRHDT, CDR2 FYEKMQ, per germline (reference sequence). The CDR3 DNA reads TGTGCCAGCAGCTTTATGACTGTGAACACTGAAGCTTTCTTT. This encodes CASSFMTVNTEAFF.

This sequence joins TRBV6-5 and TRBJ2-7, with a possible D match to TRBD2 (6 bases). The CDR3 covers 13 residues. In germline, CDR1 is MNHEY, CDR2 SVGAGI. V was shortened by 3 bases and J by 5 bases, with 11 bases between the two germline ends. CDR3 in amino acids: CASSYGRFDEQYF. In DNA form, the CDR3 reads TGTGCCAGCAGTTATGGGAGGTTTGACGAGCAGTACTTC.

The CDR3 is CASSLAGAWGGSSYEQYF. The DNA for the CDR3 is TGTGCCAGCAGTTTAGCGGGAGCCTGGGGCGGAAGCTCCTACGAGCAGTACTTC. V usage is TRBV27 and J usage is TRBJ2-7; 7 positions agree with TRBD2. CDR3 length equals 18 residues. Germline V gene sequence: CDR1 MNHEY, CDR2 SMNVEV (reference sequence). With V trimmed by 2 bases and J by 0 bases, 13 bases remained unmatched.

The chain recombines TRBV4-2 with TRBJ2-1, with D perhaps matching TRBD2 (7 bases). The CDR3 loop spans 16 amino acids. The germline V gene has CDR1 LGHNA and CDR2 YNFKEQ. V was clipped by 0 bases and J by 6 bases, with 15 bases between them. The CDR3 region has the DNA TGTGCCAGCAGCCAAGAGATGAGGGGGGGTGGCAATGAGCAGTTCTTC. Translation: CASSQEMRGGGNEQFF.

The rearrangement joins TRBV18 to TRBJ2-1; 9 nucleotides agree with TRBD2. Per the germline V gene, CDR1 is KGHSH and CDR2 is LQKENI. After removal of 5 bases from V and 9 bases from J, the junction contained 14 bases not matched to a gene. There are 16 residues in the CDR3. CDR3 residues: CASSGALAGGPGEQFF. CDR3 nucleotides: TGTGCCAGCTCAGGGGCTCTGGCGGGGGGGCCAGGTGAGCAGTTCTTC.

CDR3 sequence reads: CASTDLSSGNTIYF. The CDR3 nucleotides read TGCGCCAGCACCGACTTAAGCTCTGGAAACACCATATATTTT. V is TRBV5-1 and J is TRBJ1-3, with D unclear. Germline CDR1 and CDR2: SGHRS and YFSETQ. The CDR3 extends over 14 amino acids. Trimming took off 6 bases at V and 0 bases at J, with 10 bases between the two ends.

This chain joins TRBV7-9 and TRBJ1-6; 8 nucleotides line up with TRBD1. The CDR3 runs 16 residues. Germline V CDR1 and CDR2: SEHNR, FQNEAQ (reference sequence). Unmatched junction bases numbered 9, after V lost 5 bases and J lost 6 bases. CDR3 sequence: CASSLGTGQANSPLHF. The CDR3 coding sequence is TGTGCCAGCAGCCTGGGTACGGGACAGGCTAATTCACCCCTCCACTTT.

The V and J genes are TRBV10-2 and TRBJ2-3, with D possibly TRBD2 on 5 matching bases. Trimming cost V 2 bases and J 6 bases, with 21 bases left between them. CDR3 length equals 17 residues. Germline lookup yields CDR1 WSHSY and CDR2 SAAADI. CDR3 nucleotides: TGCGCCAGCAGTGAGCCCCAGACTAAGCAGGTTGATGATACGCAGTATTTT. Translating it yields CASSEPQTKQVDDTQYF.

The chain uses TRBV2 and TRBJ1-6; possible D gene TRBD1, 5 bases. Germline V gene data show CDR1 as SNHLY and CDR2 as FYNNEI. This CDR3 is built from 13 residues. V lost 11 bases and J lost 6, with 14 bases in between. The CDR3 bases are TGTGCCGGAATGACAGAGACTAATTCACCCCTCCACTTT. Protein: CAGMTETNSPLHF.

The chain has TRBV6-6 and TRBJ2-7; weak D call: TRBD1 (6 bases). The CDR3 consists of 13 residues. V was cut by 6 bases and J by 5 bases, with 14 bases left in between. Germline V gene data show CDR1 as MNHNY and CDR2 as SVGAGI (reference sequence). Written as DNA, the CDR3 is TGTGCCAGCAGCCTTTACCAGGGGAACGAGCAGTACTTC. Its translation is CASSLYQGNEQYF.

V usage is TRBV29-1 and J usage is TRBJ1-5; D possibly corresponds to TRBD1 (5 bases). Trimming shortened V by 6 bases and J by 0 bases, and 9 bases separated the two germline ends. The CDR3 has 13 amino acids. The germline V gene encodes CDR1 SQVTM and CDR2 ANQGSEA. The CDR3 protein is CSVGGDSNQPQHF. The CDR3 DNA sequence: TGCAGCGTCGGGGGAGATAGCAATCAGCCCCAGCATTTT.

This sequence joins TRBV11-3 and TRBJ2-2; D is uncertain. Germline CDR1 is SGHNT and CDR2 is YENEEA. With 0 bases removed from V and 7 bases from J, the gap between germline ends came to 6 bases. This CDR3 comprises 13 residues. CDR3 sequence (DNA): TGTGCCAGCAGCTTAGATCTCAGCGGGGAGCTGTTTTTT. Translated: CASSLDLSGELFF.

Comment on this clone: The germline gene is not matched at one end of the junction; a read error may be the cause. The rearrangement joins TRBV7-7 to TRBJ2-2, with 7 bases that match TRBD1. Germline-derived CDR1 and CDR2 are SSHAT and FNYEAQ (reference sequence). CDR3 length: 15 amino acids. The CDR3 DNA reads as TGTGCTAGCAGCCCAGGGACAGCCTACACCGGGGAGCTGTTTTTT. Translated, it gives CASSPGTAYTGELFF.

The genes are TRBV19 and TRBJ1-2, with TRBD1 matching 7 bases. Germline V gene data show CDR1 as LNHDA and CDR2 as SQIVND (reference sequence). The length of the CDR3 is 15 residues. The trim removed 6 bases at V and 4 bases at J, leaving 11 bases unmatched. CDR3 DNA sequence: TGTGCCAGTAGCCTACAGGGGAATTTCCTCTATGGCTACACCTTC. It codes for CASSLQGNFLYGYTF.

Turning to this clone: This specimen includes other DNA sequences encoding the same CDR3. The genes are TRBV29-1 and TRBJ1-1; D remains ambiguous. V lost 6 bases and J lost 1, with 6 bases in between. The CDR3 has 11 amino acids. Germline V gene data show CDR1 as SQVTM and CDR2 as ANQGSEA. The CDR3 DNA sequence: TGCAGCGTCCGGGGGAACACTGAAGCTTTCTTT. Protein: CSVRGNTEAFF. Using reference TRBV29-1 and TRBJ1-1 for the parts outside the CDR3, the full variable domain is SAVISQKPSRDICQRGTSLTIQCQVDSQVTMMFWYRQQPGQSLTLIATANQGSEATYESGFVIDKFPISRPNLTFSTLTVSNMSPEDSSIYLCSVRGNTEAFFGQGTRLTVV.

This chain joins TRBV4-2 and TRBJ2-3; 15 positions match TRBD2. CDR1 and CDR2 from the germline V gene are LGHNA and YNFKEQ. This CDR3 region has 17 residues. J lost 4 bases, V lost 5 bases, and 7 bases had no gene match. The CDR3 region has the DNA TGTGCCAGCAGCTCGCGGACTAGCGGGAGGGCCGCAGATACGCAGTATTTT. It codes for CASSSRTSGRAADTQYF.

The CDR3 here is CASSLEGPYGYTF. As DNA, the CDR3 is TGCGCCAGCAGCTTGGAGGGGCCCTATGGCTACACCTTC. V usage is TRBV5-1 and J usage is TRBJ1-2; D is perhaps TRBD1 (5 bases). CDR3 length: 13 amino acids. Trimming removed 0 bases from V and 4 bases from J, with 7 bases in between. The germline V gene has CDR1 SGHRS and CDR2 YFSETQ.

V usage is TRBV2 and J usage is TRBJ1-2; D gene ambiguous. The CDR3 sequence is 13 residues long. V was pared by 4 bases and J by 8 bases, with 14 bases between. The germline CDR1 and CDR2 sequences are SNHLY and FYNNEI. The CDR3 DNA reads as TGTGCCAGCAGTGTATTGGCACCCGGGGGCTACACCTTC. Amino acid sequence: CASSVLAPGGYTF.